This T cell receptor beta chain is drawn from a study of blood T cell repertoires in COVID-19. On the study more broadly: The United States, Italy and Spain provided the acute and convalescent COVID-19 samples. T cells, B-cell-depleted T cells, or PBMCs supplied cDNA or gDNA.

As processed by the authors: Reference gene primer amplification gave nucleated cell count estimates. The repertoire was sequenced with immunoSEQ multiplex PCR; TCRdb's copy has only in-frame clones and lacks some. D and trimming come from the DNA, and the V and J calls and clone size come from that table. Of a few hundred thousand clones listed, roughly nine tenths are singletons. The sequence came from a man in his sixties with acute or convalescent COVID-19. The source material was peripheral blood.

CDR3 residues: CASSLILVIGDRVNTEAFF. In nucleotides, the CDR3 is TGTGCCAGCAGCTTAATTTTGGTCATTGGGGACAGGGTGAACACTGAAGCTTTCTTT. V gene TRBV13 combines with J gene TRBJ1-1, with 9 bases fitting TRBD1. The CDR3 sequence is 19 residues long. Germline V gene lookup returns CDR1 PRHDT and CDR2 FYEKMQ (reference sequence). V was clipped by 2 bases and J by 0 bases; unmatched bases: 13.